The 22 T cell receptor beta chains below were found in one sample sequenced in a study of OX40 agonist ivuxolimab in advanced cancers. TCRdb's copy holds only in-frame clones and misses some; the assay was immunoSEQ multiplex PCR. The table has tens of thousands of clones, about 85% seen once. The specimen was CD4+ or CD8+ T cells sorted from blood, collected in a trial of the OX40 agonist ivuxolimab. The receptor set was obtained from an adult with an advanced solid tumor such as melanoma, head and neck, liver or kidney cancer.

This chain joins TRBV13 and TRBJ2-1; 12 bases match TRBD2. The trim removed 5 bases at V and 4 bases at J, leaving 0 bases unmatched. This CDR3 has 14 amino acids. Germline CDR1 PRHDT, CDR2 FYEKMQ (reference sequence). The CDR3 sequence is CASSGLAGYNEQFF. CDR3 sequence (DNA): TGTGCCAGCAGCGGACTAGCGGGGTACAATGAGCAGTTCTTC.

This rearrangement joins TRBV4-1 to TRBJ1-2; a weak D match, TRBD1 (5 bases). The CDR3 has 15 amino acids. Germline-derived CDR1 and CDR2 are MGHRA and YSYEKL. Trimming removed 4 bases from V and 4 bases from J, with 16 bases in between. CDR3 protein: CASSPTAGDGYGYTF. The CDR3 nucleotides are TGCGCCAGCAGCCCGACGGCGGGGGACGGCTATGGCTACACCTTC.

The genes are TRBV7-8 and TRBJ2-3; 13 bases are shared with TRBD2. Germline assignment: CDR1 SGHVS and CDR2 FQNEAQ. The CDR3 is made up of 16 amino acids. V was clipped by 5 bases and J by 4 bases; unmatched bases: 6. The CDR3 loop reads CASSLMGLAGSDTQYF. In nucleotides, the CDR3 is TGTGCCAGCAGCCTAATGGGACTAGCGGGGTCAGATACGCAGTATTTT.

The chain uses TRBV6-1 and TRBJ2-7, with 11 bases fitting TRBD1. CDR1 is MNHNS, CDR2 SASEGT, per germline. This CDR3 has 15 residues. The J segment lost 3 bases and the V segment lost 3 bases, leaving 4 bases of the junction unmatched. CDR3 coding DNA: TGTGCCAGCAGTGATCGGACAGGGGGCGACTACGAGCAGTACTTC. Protein: CASSDRTGGDYEQYF.

This rearrangement joins TRBV9 to TRBJ2-3; D is unresolved. Between the trimmed V and J ends, which lost 0 bases and 4 bases, there was a span of 6 bases. The germline gives CDR1 SGDLS, CDR2 YYNGEE. There are 13 residues in the CDR3. DNA for the CDR3: TGTGCCAGCAGCGTAGTTGGGGCAGATACGCAGTATTTT. Protein sequence: CASSVVGADTQYF.

The chain joins TRBV19 to TRBJ2-6, with 9 bases matching TRBD1. Germline V gene sequence: CDR1 LNHDA, CDR2 SQIVND (reference sequence). The CDR3 has 17 amino acids. Trimming cost V 11 bases and J 2 bases; bases outside gene matches: 13. The CDR3 DNA reads as TGTGCCCGTCGGGGGCATACAGGGGGCGCTGGGGCCAACGTCCTGACTTTC. This codes for CARRGHTGGAGANVLTF.

The chain carries TRBV4-1 and TRBJ2-7; no clear D. Germline loops: CDR1 MGHRA, CDR2 YSYEKL. This CDR3 contains 15 residues. Trimming left V 1 base short and J 0 bases short, with 10 bases between. The CDR3 reads CASSQVPISSYEQYF. DNA of the CDR3: TGCGCCAGCAGCCAAGTCCCAATTAGCTCCTACGAGCAGTACTTC.

This chain connects TRBV28 to TRBJ1-6; tentatively, D is TRBD1 (5 bases). This CDR3 spans 15 amino acids. CDR1 and CDR2 from the germline V gene are MDHEN and SYDVKM. The V end lost 5 bases, the J end lost 5 bases, and 13 bases lay between the germline ends. This chain's CDR3 is CASSTGAAHNSPLHF. The CDR3 DNA reads as TGTGCCAGCAGTACCGGGGCAGCACATAATTCACCCCTCCACTTT.

This sequence joins TRBV15 and TRBJ1-1; possible D gene TRBD1, 5 bases. CDR1 is LNHNV and CDR2 is YYDKDF in the germline V gene (reference sequence). CDR3 length equals 14 residues. Trimming took 2 bases from V and 2 from J, leaving 9 bases between them. CDR3 nucleotides: TGTGCCACCAGCAGAACGGGACCTAACACTGAAGCTTTCTTT. Protein: CATSRTGPNTEAFF.

The V and J genes are TRBV16 and TRBJ2-7; D not resolved. Germline CDR1 is KGHSY and CDR2 is FQNENV. The CDR3 sequence is 14 residues long. V lost 4 bases and J 3 bases, leaving 13 bases between the germline ends. DNA of the CDR3: TGTGCCAGCAGCCGCGGCCGCTACCACTACGAGCAGTACTTC. Its translation: CASSRGRYHYEQYF.

The chain recombines TRBV5-1 with TRBJ2-1; D perhaps matches TRBD1 (6 bases). The CDR3 is 14 residues long. V was trimmed by 2 bases and J by 1 base, leaving 7 bases between them. Germline-derived CDR1 and CDR2 are SGHRS and YFSETQ. The CDR3 reads CASSFRGSYNEQFF. CDR3 DNA sequence: TGCGCCAGCAGCTTCAGGGGTTCCTACAATGAGCAGTTCTTC.

In this sample, this clone turned up many times. The genes are TRBV5-8 and TRBJ2-3; 9 bases fit TRBD1. The CDR3 has 15 amino acids. Germline V gene data show CDR1 as SGHTS and CDR2 as YDEGEE. Losses at the gene ends were 5 bases for V and 2 bases for J; bases not matched to a gene: 6. The CDR3 is CASSYRGRVTDTQYF. The CDR3 coding sequence is TGTGCCAGCAGTTACAGGGGGCGAGTCACAGATACGCAGTATTTT.

V is TRBV7-6 and J is TRBJ1-4; tentatively, D is TRBD1 (6 bases). Germline-derived CDR1 and CDR2 are SGHVS and FNYEAQ. V was pared by 6 bases and J by 5 bases, with 16 bases between. The CDR3 totals 15 residues. CDR3 protein: CASSYSRGVNEKLFF. The CDR3 nucleotides read TGTGCCAGCAGTTATTCTAGGGGGGTAAATGAAAAACTGTTTTTT.

The gene calls are TRBV2 and TRBJ2-2; TRBD1 agrees at 8 bases. The CDR3 consists of 15 residues. V shed 8 bases and J 6 bases; nucleotides not matched to a gene: 11. Germline V gene data show CDR1 as SNHLY and CDR2 as FYNNEI. For the CDR3, the DNA is TGTGCCAGCTGCCCGGGACAGGTAACTCCCGGGGAGCTGTTTTTT. Protein: CASCPGQVTPGELFF.

The V and J genes are TRBV27 and TRBJ2-5; 7 nucleotides line up with TRBD2. CDR1 MNHEY and CDR2 SMNVEV come from the germline V gene (reference sequence). Trimming cost V 6 bases and J 4 bases; bases outside gene matches: 8. This CDR3 has 14 amino acids. CDR3 nucleotide sequence: TGTGCCAGCAGCCGTGGGGGGGAAACAGAGACCCAGTACTTC. This translates into CASSRGGETETQYF.

This clone turned up a few times. The rearrangement uses TRBV7-2 and TRBJ2-3; 9 nucleotides match TRBD1. Germline V CDR1 and CDR2: SGHTA, FQGNSA. The CDR3 consists of 15 residues. J was trimmed by 2 bases and V by 5 bases; bases with no gene match: 5. In DNA form, the CDR3 reads TGTGCCAGCAGCCCGCGGGACAGGGACACAGATACGCAGTATTTT. Translation gives CASSPRDRDTDTQYF.

The chain couples TRBV11-2 to TRBJ1-5, with a weak D call TRBD1 (6 bases). V was shortened by 1 base and J by 4 bases, with 17 bases between the two germline ends. CDR1 and CDR2 from the germline V gene are SGHAT and FQNNGV. The CDR3 totals 17 residues. The CDR3 loop reads CASSLGWLGGLNQPQHF. The DNA for the CDR3 is TGTGCCAGCAGCTTAGGTTGGTTGGGGGGGCTGAATCAGCCCCAGCATTTT. Full variable domain (outside the CDR3, taken from reference TRBV11-2 and TRBJ1-5): EAGVAQSPRYKIIEKRQSVAFWCNPISGHATLYWYQQILGQGPKLLIQFQNNGVVDDSQLPKDRFSAERLKGVDSTLKIQPAKLEDSAVYLCASSLGWLGGLNQPQHFGDGTRLSIL.

The chain couples TRBV27 to TRBJ2-7; D ambiguous. In germline, CDR1 is MNHEY, CDR2 SMNVEV (reference sequence). V lost 5 bases, J lost 2 bases, and 10 bases lay in between. CDR3 size: 13 residues. The CDR3 reads CASSPGPTYEQYF. The CDR3 bases are TGTGCCAGCAGTCCCGGGCCGACCTACGAGCAGTACTTC.

The chain couples TRBV27 to TRBJ1-5; no clear D. The CDR3 loop spans 13 amino acids. Germline V gene lookup returns CDR1 MNHEY and CDR2 SMNVEV (reference sequence). V was trimmed by 5 bases and J by 3 bases, leaving 8 bases between them. The DNA of the CDR3 is TGTGCCAGCAGTCCGCACCCCAATCAGCCCCAGCATTTT. It codes for CASSPHPNQPQHF.

This clone has more than one count but fewer than ten. Other nucleotide sequences from this sample produce the same CDR3. The V gene is TRBV4-2, the J gene TRBJ1-2; D is possibly TRBD1 (5 bases). Germline V gene lookup returns CDR1 LGHNA and CDR2 YNFKEQ. CDR3 length equals 13 residues. The V gene lost 4 bases and the J gene lost 6 bases, with 12 bases spanning the gap. In DNA form, the CDR3 reads TGTGCCAGCAGCCTCCGGGACCGAAATGGCTACACCTTC. Its translation: CASSLRDRNGYTF.

The chain recombines TRBV27 with TRBJ2-7; D gene uncertain. Germline V gene data show CDR1 as MNHEY and CDR2 as SMNVEV (reference sequence). V lost 5 bases, J lost 0 bases, and 17 bases lay in between. This CDR3 has 16 residues. The CDR3 region is CASSPLLGTSSYEQYF. CDR3 nucleotide sequence: TGTGCCAGCAGTCCGCTACTGGGCACCAGCTCCTACGAGCAGTACTTC.

This sequence joins TRBV7-8 and TRBJ2-5; 13 bases line up with TRBD2. V lost 5 bases, J lost 5 bases, and 14 bases stayed unmatched. Germline CDR1 reads SGHVS; CDR2 reads FQNEAQ. This CDR3 comprises 18 residues. CDR3: CASSPYGLLAGGHETQYF. The CDR3 DNA is TGTGCCAGCAGCCCATATGGCCTACTAGCGGGGGGGCACGAGACCCAGTACTTC.